The 31 T cell receptor beta chains given below trace back to one sample, sequenced in a study of T cells in Graves' hyperthyroidism and ophthalmopathy. The TCR beta CDR3 regions underwent amplification using RNA transcripts as the source. In the first-round RT-PCR of the TCR CDR3, the HTBI primer set was used. TCRdb reprocessed the multiplex PCR reads with MiXCR, giving one entry per CDR3 protein. The repertoire holds approximately 870,000 distinct CDR3 sequences, with about two fifths as singletons. The sequenced sample was blood. These receptors all come from a man in his late teens or twenties with Graves' hyperthyroidism.

The rearrangement joins TRBV29-1 to TRBJ1-2, with a weak D call TRBD1 (6 bases). Germline-derived CDR1 and CDR2 are SQVTM and ANQGSEA. The CDR3 has 15 amino acids. Trimming took off 4 bases at V and 2 bases at J, with 17 bases between the two ends. Here the CDR3 reads CSVGTEQMTNYGYTF. For the CDR3, the DNA is TGCAGCGTTGGGACAGAGCAGATGACCAACTATGGCTACACCTTC.

This clonotype was observed a few times. V gene TRBV6-1 combines with J gene TRBJ2-7; D remains unclear. The CDR3 runs to 11 residues. Germline values: CDR1 MNHNS, CDR2 SASEGT. The germline V and J ends were trimmed by 2 bases and 7 bases, with 6 bases remaining between them. In nucleotides, the CDR3 is TGTGCCAGCAGTGAATCTTGGGAGCAGTACTTC. Amino acid sequence: CASSESWEQYF.

This clonotype was detected ten times or more. The V gene is TRBV12-3 or TRBV12-4, the J gene TRBJ1-1; tentative D call: TRBD1 (5 bases). Trimming pared 3 bases from V and 2 bases from J, leaving 10 bases between. The CDR3 totals 14 residues. This CDR3 reads CASSFRGVNTEAFF. Written as DNA, the CDR3 is TGTGCCAGCAGTTTTAGAGGGGTCAACACTGAAGCTTTCTTT.

Concerning this clonotype: Sequence at one end of the junction differs from germline and may be a read error. The chain is built from TRBV7-2 and TRBJ1-6, with 9 bases identical to TRBD1. The CDR3 contains 15 residues. CDR1 is SGHTA, CDR2 FQGNSA, per germline. Here the CDR3 reads CASSARQGEHSPLHF. CDR3 sequence (DNA): TGCGCCAGCAGCGCCAGACAGGGGGAACATTCACCCCTCCACTTT.

This clonotype was recorded at least ten times. V usage is TRBV7-8 and J usage is TRBJ2-7; D possibly matches TRBD1 or TRBD2 (5 bases each). Germline CDR1 and CDR2: SGHVS and FQNEAQ. Trimming shortened V by 1 base and J by 3 bases, and 13 bases separated the two germline ends. This CDR3 comprises 15 residues. The CDR3 region is CASSLGGVSLYEQYF. The CDR3 region has the DNA TGTGCCAGCAGCTTAGGAGGGGTCAGTCTCTACGAGCAGTACTTC. Using reference TRBV7-8 and TRBJ2-7 for the parts outside the CDR3, the full variable domain is GAGVSQSPRYKVAKRGQDVALRCDPISGHVSLFWYQQALGQGPEFLTYFQNEAQLDKSGLPSDRFFAERPEGSVSTLKIQRTQQEDSAVYLCASSLGGVSLYEQYFGPGTRLTVT.

This clonotype was counted between two and nine times. The rearrangement joins TRBV6-6 to TRBJ2-7; D may be TRBD1 (6 bases). Germline CDR1 and CDR2: MNHNY and SVGAGI (reference sequence). V lost 0 bases and J lost 5, with 14 bases in between. The CDR3 loop spans 15 amino acids. CDR3 bases: TGTGCCAGCAGTTACTCAGGGGGAAGCAAAGACGAGCAGTACTTC. The encoded protein is CASSYSGGSKDEQYF.

As to this clonotype: A read error is possible here, since a much larger clone lies one base away. The chain couples TRBV2 to TRBJ1-1; 8 nucleotides agree with TRBD1. The V and J ends lost 4 bases and 0 bases, in that order; junction bases with no gene match: 4. This CDR3 spans 15 amino acids. Germline V gene lookup returns CDR1 SNHLY and CDR2 FYNNEI. This CDR3 is CASSVTGQVNTEAFF. In DNA form, the CDR3 reads TGTGCCAGCAGTGTTACGGGACAGGTGAACACTGAAGCTTTCTTT.

The chain recombines TRBV12-3 or TRBV12-4 with TRBJ2-2; 8 positions agree with TRBD1. V gave up 3 bases and J gave up 6 bases; unmatched junction bases: 9. This CDR3 has 16 amino acids. The CDR3 spells CASSFGRQGMAGELFF. CDR3 in DNA: TGTGCCAGCAGTTTCGGACGACAGGGGATGGCCGGGGAGCTGTTTTTT.

The sample holds many counts of this clonotype. The V gene is TRBV7-9, the J gene TRBJ2-7; 12 positions match TRBD2. J was trimmed by 3 bases and V by 10 bases; bases with no gene match: 4. CDR1 SEHNR and CDR2 FQNEAQ come from the germline V gene (reference sequence). CDR3 length equals 13 residues. CDR3 in DNA: TGTGCCATCCAGGGACTAGCGGGCTACGAGCAGTACTTC. It specifies CAIQGLAGYEQYF.

Comments on this clonotype: At one of its ends the junction is not consistent with the germline gene, which may arise from a read error. This sequence joins TRBV11-2 and TRBJ1-2; 8 nucleotides line up with TRBD1. The V gene's germline CDR1 is SGHAT and CDR2 FQNNGV. The CDR3 sequence is 17 residues long. The CDR3 spells CASSQVHPGGSGYGYTF. Written as DNA, the CDR3 is TGCGCCAGCAGCCAGGTCCATCCAGGGGGCTCGGGCTATGGCTACACCTTC.

This clonotype was seen repeatedly, ten times or more. The chain employs TRBV29-1 and TRBJ1-2, with TRBD1 identical over 7 bases. Germline assignment: CDR1 SQVTM and CDR2 ANQGSEA. The trim removed 5 bases at V and 6 bases at J, leaving 18 bases unmatched. The CDR3 runs 16 residues. The CDR3 loop is CSVPTGTDWTGDGYTF. CDR3 DNA sequence: TGCAGCGTTCCTACCGGGACAGATTGGACCGGGGATGGCTACACCTTC.

This clonotype was picked up many times. CDR3 nucleotide sequence: TGTGCCAGCAGCTATGGACGGAATGAAAAACTGTTTTTT. Protein: CASSYGRNEKLFF. The chain employs TRBV7-2 and TRBJ1-4; D gene unclear. The germline V gene has CDR1 SGHTA and CDR2 FQGNSA. Trimming stripped 4 bases from V and 5 bases from J, with 8 bases between. This CDR3 comprises 13 residues.

Only one count was recorded for this clonotype. The chain carries TRBV10-3 and TRBJ2-7; 8 nucleotides match TRBD1. The trim removed 6 bases at V and 3 bases at J, leaving 7 bases unmatched. Germline-derived CDR1 and CDR2 are ENHRY and SYGVKD. This CDR3 region has 14 residues. The CDR3 loop is CAISSTGAFYEQYF. In DNA, the CDR3 is TGTGCCATCAGCTCGACAGGGGCTTTCTACGAGCAGTACTTC.

Many counts were recorded for this clonotype. The rearrangement links TRBV19 to TRBJ1-1; D unclear. V gave up 7 bases and J gave up 1 base, with 10 bases separating them. The CDR3 runs 13 residues. Germline V lookup: CDR1 LNHDA, CDR2 SQIVND (reference sequence). This CDR3 is CASITGSNTEAFF. Written as DNA, the CDR3 is TGTGCCAGTATTACTGGTTCGAACACTGAAGCTTTCTTT.

This clonotype was detected ten times or more. The rearrangement joins TRBV15 to TRBJ2-7; 7 bases fit TRBD2. V gave up 5 bases and J gave up 4 bases; unmatched junction bases: 5. Germline V gene sequence: CDR1 LNHNV, CDR2 YYDKDF (reference sequence). This CDR3 spans 13 amino acids. CDR3 nucleotide sequence: TGTGCCACCAGCGGGAGGGGCCTATACGAGCAGTACTTC. Protein product: CATSGRGLYEQYF. Filled out from reference TRBV15 and TRBJ2-7, the complete variable domain reads DAMVIQNPRYQVTQFGKPVTLSCSQTLNHNVMYWYQQKSSQAPKLLFHYYDKDFNNEADTPDNFQSRRPNTSFCFLDIRSPGLGDTAMYLCATSGRGLYEQYFGPGTRLTVT.

The rearrangement joins TRBV20-1 to TRBJ1-1, with D tentatively TRBD1 (6 bases). Germline values: CDR1 DFQATT, CDR2 SNEGSKA (reference sequence). Trimming pared 0 bases from V and 3 bases from J, leaving 11 bases between. The CDR3 covers 14 residues. The CDR3 loop is CSARDNRDYTEAFF. The CDR3, as DNA: TGCAGTGCTAGAGACAACAGGGATTACACTGAAGCTTTCTTT.

In the case of this clonotype: The CDR3 does not close with the conserved phenylalanine or tryptophan, likely indicating a read error. In DNA, the CDR3 is TGTGCCAGCAGCCGGGCGCGCCAAGAGACCCAGTACATC. Translating it yields CASSRARQETQYI. J is TRBJ2-5 and V is TRBV9; D ambiguous. The CDR3 loop spans 13 amino acids. The germline V gene encodes CDR1 SGDLS and CDR2 YYNGEE. Trimming took 4 bases from V and 1 from J, leaving 8 bases between them.

This clonotype showed up just a few times. V is TRBV7-2 and J is TRBJ1-5; D unclear. The CDR3 loop spans 13 amino acids. Germline CDR1 is SGHTA and CDR2 is FQGNSA. Trimming shortened V by 2 bases and J by 9 bases, and 11 bases separated the two germline ends. DNA for the CDR3: TGTGCCAGCAGCTTATGGTCTGGCGGGCCCCAGCATTTT. Translating gives CASSLWSGGPQHF.

This sequence joins TRBV7-2 and TRBJ2-7, with 7 positions matching TRBD2. Germline V gives CDR1 SGHTA, CDR2 FQGNSA. Unmatched junction bases numbered 3, after V lost 2 bases and J lost 5 bases. This CDR3 has 13 amino acids. The CDR3 nucleotides read TGTGCCAGCAGCTTAAACCTAGCGGACGAGCAGTACTTC. Its protein is CASSLNLADEQYF.

This sequence joins TRBV12-3 or TRBV12-4 and TRBJ2-5; 8 bases align to TRBD1. The CDR3 is 14 amino acids. V lost 5 bases to trimming and J lost 9 bases; unmatched junction nucleotides: 11. CDR3 amino acids: CASSQQGVGQPQYF. CDR3 nucleotide sequence: TGTGCCAGCAGTCAACAGGGGGTTGGTCAGCCCCAGTACTTC.

Concerning this clonotype: At one boundary the junction diverges from the germline segment, which might be a read error. The V gene is TRBV14, the J gene TRBJ1-1, with no clear D. This CDR3 has 13 amino acids. The germline V gene has CDR1 SGHDN and CDR2 FVKESK. The CDR3 loop reads CASSPTPTTEAFF. The CDR3 region has the DNA TGCGCCAGCAGCCCGACACCAACCACTGAAGCTTTCTTT.

CDR3 in amino acids: CASSLEGQDRKLFF. The CDR3 DNA reads as TGCGCCAGCAGCTTGGAGGGGCAGGATCGAAAACTGTTTTTT. The chain combines TRBV5-1 with TRBJ1-4, with D tentatively TRBD1 (5 bases). The CDR3 runs 14 residues. The germline gives CDR1 SGHRS, CDR2 YFSETQ. V was shortened by 0 bases and J by 10 bases, with 13 bases between the two germline ends.

V gene TRBV7-4 combines with J gene TRBJ1-4, with no clear D. Germline-derived CDR1 and CDR2 are SGHVT and SQSDAQ. The V end was cut by 5 bases, the J end by 4 bases, with 11 bases between. The CDR3 is 14 residues long. The CDR3 DNA reads TGTGCCAGCAGCACCGGACGGGGTAATGAAAAACTGTTTTTT. The encoded protein is CASSTGRGNEKLFF.

This chain uses TRBV29-1 with TRBJ2-7; D not certain. The CDR3 length is 12 residues. Looked up from germline, CDR1 is SQVTM and CDR2 is ANQGSEA. V was trimmed by 6 bases and J by 0 bases, leaving 9 bases between them. The CDR3 region has the DNA TGCAGCGTGGAAACTGCCTCCTACGAGCAGTACTTC. Its translation: CSVETASYEQYF.

This chain's CDR3 is CASSSVEESPGNEQYF. CDR3 DNA sequence: TGCGCCAGCTCTAGCGTTGAAGAGTCACCAGGGAACGAGCAGTACTTC. V is TRBV10-2 and J is TRBJ2-7, with D perhaps TRBD2 (6 bases). This CDR3 contains 16 residues. Germline V gene sequence: CDR1 WSHSY, CDR2 SAAADI. V was clipped by 8 bases and J by 5 bases, with 25 bases between them.

On this clonotype itself: A much larger clone lies a single base off, so this may be a read error. This CDR3 reads CSAGGANTGELFF. The CDR3 nucleotides are TGCAGTGCCGGGGGCGCGAACACCGGGGAGCTGTTTTTT. The V gene is TRBV20-1, the J gene TRBJ2-2; D assignment may be TRBD1 or TRBD2 (6 bases each). CDR1 and CDR2 from the germline V gene are DFQATT and SNEGSKA (reference sequence). The CDR3 contains 13 residues. V dropped 6 bases and J dropped 0 bases, with 8 bases sitting between them.

The rearrangement links TRBV27 to TRBJ2-7; 7 positions match TRBD1. In germline, CDR1 is MNHEY, CDR2 SMNVEV (reference sequence). V shed 1 base, J shed 3 bases, and the junction held 6 bases outside the gene matches. This CDR3 region has 15 residues. The CDR3 protein is CASSLFETGSYEQYF. Written as DNA, the CDR3 is TGTGCCAGCAGTTTATTTGAGACAGGGAGCTACGAGCAGTACTTC.

This clonotype was recorded many times. V and J are TRBV7-3 and TRBJ2-5; TRBD2 matches 7 bases. This CDR3 region has 15 residues. V lost 5 bases and J lost 6; bases outside the gene matches: 12. CDR1 is SGHTA, CDR2 FQGTGA, per germline. The CDR3 nucleotides read TGTGCCAGCAGCATCCGGTGGCGGGAGTTGAAGACCCAGTACTTC. Residues: CASSIRWRELKTQYF.

This clonotype was seen only a few times. The genes are TRBV7-3 and TRBJ2-5; D not resolved. The V end was cut by 4 bases, the J end by 3 bases, with 12 bases between. The CDR3 spans 14 residues. Germline V CDR1 and CDR2: SGHTA, FQGTGA. The CDR3 reads CASSSQPGKETQYF. CDR3 DNA sequence: TGTGCCAGCAGCTCCCAGCCCGGAAAAGAGACCCAGTACTTC.

This clonotype appeared many times. The chain employs TRBV7-2 and TRBJ2-5; 13 positions match TRBD2. The CDR3 contains 17 residues. The trim removed 5 bases at V and 0 bases at J, leaving 6 bases unmatched. CDR1 and CDR2 from the germline V gene are SGHTA and FQGNSA. DNA of the CDR3: TGTGCCAGCAGCCACGGACTAGCGGGGGCCTACCAAGAGACCCAGTACTTC. This translates into CASSHGLAGAYQETQYF.

In its sample, this clonotype was seen a few times. This CDR3 reads CASSLRLMMNTEAFF. The CDR3 nucleotides read TGTGCCAGCAGCCTTAGACTGATGATGAACACTGAAGCTTTCTTT. The rearrangement joins TRBV7-9 to TRBJ1-1; D remains unclear. The CDR3 consists of 15 residues. Germline V CDR1 and CDR2: SEHNR, FQNEAQ (reference sequence). Trimming took off 5 bases at V and 0 bases at J, with 13 bases between the two ends.